The clone carrying this T cell receptor (beta chain) was seen many times. These data originate in a study of regulatory T cells in long-lasting Graves disease. Time point: newly diagnosed GD, antithyroid drugs for less than 3 months. PBMC RNA was the source of the TCR library. Sequencing libraries for TCR beta were prepared with iRepertoire HTBI primers and Arm-PCR of CDR3 regions. TCRdb reprocessed the multiplex PCR reads with MiXCR, giving one entry per CDR3 protein. The repertoire consists of around 460,000 distinct CDR3 sequences, with approximately 15% occurring once and the leading ten covering approximately 15%. The CDR3 contains 15 residues. With V trimmed by 0 bases and J by 8 bases, 5 bases remained unmatched. Germline V gene sequence: CDR1 SNHLY, CDR2 FYNNEI. These same records also appear under a second study, on T cells in Graves' hyperthyroidism and ophthalmopathy.

This sequence originates from a woman aged 45-65 years with Graves disease. Here the sequenced sample was peripheral blood mononuclear cells (PBMCs), taken at new diagnosis, from a patient treated with antithyroid drugs. The chain combines TRBV2 with TRBJ2-3; 10 bases agree with TRBD2. CDR3 sequence reads: CASSEASGRTLTQYF. The DNA for the CDR3 is TGTGCCAGCAGTGAAGCTAGCGGGAGGACGCTTACGCAGTATTTT.